The entry below describes one TCR beta chain. The CDR3 is 16 amino acids. Per germline, CDR1 ENHRY and CDR2 SYGVKD. Losses at the gene ends were 0 bases for V and 0 bases for J; bases not matched to a gene: 1. This table comes from immunoSEQ multiplex PCR, and its TCRdb copy is limited to in-frame clones, with some not included. The repertoire holds approximately 71,000 clones, with 85% to 90% as singletons. Samples spanned pretreatment and treatment, with 1 to 8 time points per patient. This entry comes from a study of PD-L1 blockade in urothelial cancer. Turning to the study itself: Patients initiated atezolizumab at some point between 2013 and 2015 at 1,200 mg intravenously every 3 weeks. Across blood samples, T cells had a median count of about 140,000.

The chain uses TRBV10-3 and TRBJ2-7; 11 bases map to TRBD2. This material consisted of PBMCs, taken around atezolizumab (anti-PD-L1) treatment. The clonotype originates from a man in his fifties or sixties with urothelial cancer. The CDR3 nucleotides read TGTGCCATCAGTGAGTCCGGGACTAGCGGCTCCTACGAGCAGTACTTC. This gives the protein CAISESGTSGSYEQYF.